This passage covers 3 T cell receptor beta chains from one sample sequenced in a study of shared clonotypes between healthy human individuals. Using immunoSEQ multiplex PCR, the repertoire was profiled, and TCRdb retains in-frame clones only, with some absent. The sample includes approximately 2.5 million clones, approximately 93% of them seen just once. Sequenced material: naive CD4+ T cells from PBMCs. Subset described: CD45RA+ positively selected. The receptors come from a man aged 18 to 29 in good health. Some clones in this sample may be carry-over from other donors' samples.

The chain is built from TRBV10-1 and TRBJ2-5; 7 bases align to TRBD1. This CDR3 has 13 residues. V lost 7 bases and J lost 3; bases outside the gene matches: 5. CDR1 is WNHNN and CDR2 is SYGVQD in the germline V gene (reference sequence). CDR3 region: CASKGAAEETQYF. The CDR3 region has the DNA TGCGCCAGCAAGGGGGCGGCAGAAGAGACCCAGTACTTC.

This clone has just a few counts. Other DNA sequences in this specimen translate into the identical CDR3. The rearrangement links TRBV7-8 to TRBJ1-1; D perhaps matches TRBD1 (5 bases). Between the trimmed V and J ends, which lost 2 bases and 3 bases, there was a span of 7 bases. CDR1 and CDR2 (germline): SGHVS, FQNEAQ. The CDR3 is 13 amino acids. Here the CDR3 DNA reads TGTGCCAGCAGCTTAACGGGGGACACTGAAGCTTTCTTT. The encoded protein is CASSLTGDTEAFF. The variable domain in full, completed from reference TRBV7-8 and TRBJ1-1, reads GAGVSQSPRYKVAKRGQDVALRCDPISGHVSLFWYQQALGQGPEFLTYFQNEAQLDKSGLPSDRFFAERPEGSVSTLKIQRTQQEDSAVYLCASSLTGDTEAFFGQGTRLTVV.

The rearrangement uses TRBV4-3 and TRBJ2-6; D gene ambiguous. Per germline, CDR1 LGHNA and CDR2 YSLEER. The CDR3 extends over 15 amino acids. V was pared by 1 base and J by 2 bases, with 6 bases between. In DNA, the CDR3 is TGCGCCAGCAGCCAAGGGGTGGCTGGGGCCAACGTCCTGACTTTC. Residues: CASSQGVAGANVLTF.